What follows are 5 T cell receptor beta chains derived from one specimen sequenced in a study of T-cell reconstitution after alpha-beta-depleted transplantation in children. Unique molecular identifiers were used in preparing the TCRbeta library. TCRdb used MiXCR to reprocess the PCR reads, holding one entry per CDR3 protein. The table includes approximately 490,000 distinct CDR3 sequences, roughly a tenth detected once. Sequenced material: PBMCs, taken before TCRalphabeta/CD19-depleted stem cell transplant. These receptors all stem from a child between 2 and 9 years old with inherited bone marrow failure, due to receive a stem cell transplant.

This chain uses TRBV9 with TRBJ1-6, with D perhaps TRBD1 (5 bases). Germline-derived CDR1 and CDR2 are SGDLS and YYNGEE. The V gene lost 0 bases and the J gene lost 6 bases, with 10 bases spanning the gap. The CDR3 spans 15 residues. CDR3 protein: CASSVDDQGNSPLHF. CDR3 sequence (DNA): TGTGCCAGCAGCGTAGACGACCAGGGTAATTCACCCCTCCACTTT. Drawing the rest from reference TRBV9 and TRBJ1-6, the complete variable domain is DSGVTQTPKHLITATGQRVTLRCSPRSGDLSVYWYQQSLDQGLQFLIQYYNGEERAKGNILERFSAQQFPDLHSELNLSSLELGDSALYFCASSVDDQGNSPLHFGNGTRLTVT.

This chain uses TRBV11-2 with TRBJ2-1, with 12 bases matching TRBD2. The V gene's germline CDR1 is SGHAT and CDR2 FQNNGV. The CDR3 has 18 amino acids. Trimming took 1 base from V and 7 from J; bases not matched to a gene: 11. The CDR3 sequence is CASSLVFLAGGPLNEQFF. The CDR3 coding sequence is TGTGCCAGCAGCTTAGTTTTCCTAGCGGGAGGGCCCTTAAATGAGCAGTTCTTC.

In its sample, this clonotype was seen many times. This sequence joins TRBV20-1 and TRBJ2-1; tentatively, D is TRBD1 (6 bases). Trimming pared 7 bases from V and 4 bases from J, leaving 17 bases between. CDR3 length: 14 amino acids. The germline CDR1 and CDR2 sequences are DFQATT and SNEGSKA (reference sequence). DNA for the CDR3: TGCAGTGGATCGCCCGGGACACCTTACAATGAGCAGTTCTTC. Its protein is CSGSPGTPYNEQFF.

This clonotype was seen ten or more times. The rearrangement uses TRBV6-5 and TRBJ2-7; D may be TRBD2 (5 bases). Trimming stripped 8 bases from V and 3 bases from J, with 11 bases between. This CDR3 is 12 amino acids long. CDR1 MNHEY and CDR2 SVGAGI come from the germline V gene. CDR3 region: CASSRGGYEQYF. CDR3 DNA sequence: TGTGCCAGCTCTCGCGGAGGCTACGAGCAGTACTTC.

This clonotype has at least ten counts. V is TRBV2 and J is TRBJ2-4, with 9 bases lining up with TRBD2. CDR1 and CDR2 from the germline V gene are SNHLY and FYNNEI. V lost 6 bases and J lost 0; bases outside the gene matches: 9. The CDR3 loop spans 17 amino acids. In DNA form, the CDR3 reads TGTGCCAGCAGCGACAGCCTAGCGGGACTAGCCAAAAACATTCAGTACTTC. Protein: CASSDSLAGLAKNIQYF.